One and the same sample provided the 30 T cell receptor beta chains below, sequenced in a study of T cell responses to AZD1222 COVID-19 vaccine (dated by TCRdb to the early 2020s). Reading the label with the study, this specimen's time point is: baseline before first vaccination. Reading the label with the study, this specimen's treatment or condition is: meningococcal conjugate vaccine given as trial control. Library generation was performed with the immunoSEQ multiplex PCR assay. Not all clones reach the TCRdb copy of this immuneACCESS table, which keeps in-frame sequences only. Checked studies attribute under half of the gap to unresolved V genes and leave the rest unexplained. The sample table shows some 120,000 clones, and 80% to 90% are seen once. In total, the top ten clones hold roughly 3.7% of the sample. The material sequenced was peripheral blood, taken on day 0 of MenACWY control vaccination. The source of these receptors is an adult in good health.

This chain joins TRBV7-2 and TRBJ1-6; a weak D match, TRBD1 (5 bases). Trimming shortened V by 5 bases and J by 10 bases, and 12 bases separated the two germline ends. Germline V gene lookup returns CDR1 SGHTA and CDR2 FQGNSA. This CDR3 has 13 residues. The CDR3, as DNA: TGTGCCAGCAGCCGCGTCAGGGCCTCACCCCTCCACTTT. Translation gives CASSRVRASPLHF.

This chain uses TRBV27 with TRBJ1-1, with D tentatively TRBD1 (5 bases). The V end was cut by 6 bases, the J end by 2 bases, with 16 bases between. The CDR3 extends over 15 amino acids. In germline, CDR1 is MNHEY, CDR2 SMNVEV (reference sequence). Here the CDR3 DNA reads TGTGCCAGCAGACCCATGGGGCAAAAAAACACTGAAGCTTTCTTT. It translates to CASRPMGQKNTEAFF.

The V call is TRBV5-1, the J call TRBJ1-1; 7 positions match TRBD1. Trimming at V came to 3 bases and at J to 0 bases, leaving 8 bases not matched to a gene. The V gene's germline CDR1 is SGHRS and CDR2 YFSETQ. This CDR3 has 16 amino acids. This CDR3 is CASSSDRDPMNTEAFF. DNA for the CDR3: TGCGCCAGCAGCTCCGACAGGGACCCCATGAACACTGAAGCTTTCTTT.

The CDR3 loop reads CASSQEGRAADTQYF. CDR3 DNA sequence: TGTGCCAGCAGCCAAGAAGGGAGGGCGGCAGATACGCAGTATTTT. The chain couples TRBV3-1 (or the pseudogene TRBV3-2) to TRBJ2-3, with 7 bases aligning to TRBD2. The CDR3 covers 15 residues. Germline V CDR1 and CDR2: LGHDT, YNNKEL (reference sequence). Trimming took 0 bases from V and 4 from J; bases not matched to a gene: 4.

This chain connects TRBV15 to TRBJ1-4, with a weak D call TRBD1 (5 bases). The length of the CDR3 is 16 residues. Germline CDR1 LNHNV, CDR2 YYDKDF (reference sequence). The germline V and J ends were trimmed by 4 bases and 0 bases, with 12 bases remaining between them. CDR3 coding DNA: TGTGCCACCAGCATGGGGACCTTGTCAACTAATGAAAAACTGTTTTTT. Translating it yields CATSMGTLSTNEKLFF.

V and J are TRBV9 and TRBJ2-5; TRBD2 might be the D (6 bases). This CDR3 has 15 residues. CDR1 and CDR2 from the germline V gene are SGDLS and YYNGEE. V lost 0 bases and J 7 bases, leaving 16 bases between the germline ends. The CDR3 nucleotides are TGTGCCAGCAGCGTAGTTGGAGGGCCCGAGGGGACCCAGTACTTC. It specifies CASSVVGGPEGTQYF. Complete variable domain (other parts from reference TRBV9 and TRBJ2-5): DSGVTQTPKHLITATGQRVTLRCSPRSGDLSVYWYQQSLDQGLQFLIQYYNGEERAKGNILERFSAQQFPDLHSELNLSSLELGDSALYFCASSVVGGPEGTQYFGPGTRLLVL.

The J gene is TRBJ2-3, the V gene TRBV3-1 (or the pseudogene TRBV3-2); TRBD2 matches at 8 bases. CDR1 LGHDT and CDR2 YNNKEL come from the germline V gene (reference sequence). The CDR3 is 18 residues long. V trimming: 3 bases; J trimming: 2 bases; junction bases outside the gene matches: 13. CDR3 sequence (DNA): TGTGCCAGCAGCCATAGCCGGGGGGGGCCAATATCCACAGATACGCAGTATTTT. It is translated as CASSHSRGGPISTDTQYF.

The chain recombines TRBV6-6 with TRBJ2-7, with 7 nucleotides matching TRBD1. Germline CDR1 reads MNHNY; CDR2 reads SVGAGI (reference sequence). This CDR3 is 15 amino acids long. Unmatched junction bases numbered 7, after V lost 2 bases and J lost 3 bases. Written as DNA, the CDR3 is TGTGCCAGCAGTTACGGGACAGTAGCAATCTACGAGCAGTACTTC. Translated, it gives CASSYGTVAIYEQYF.

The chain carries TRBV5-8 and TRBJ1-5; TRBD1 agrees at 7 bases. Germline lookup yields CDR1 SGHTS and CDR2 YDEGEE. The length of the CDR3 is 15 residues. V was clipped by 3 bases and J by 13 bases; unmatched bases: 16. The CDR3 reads CASSSNLRTGSPQHF. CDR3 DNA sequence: TGTGCCAGCAGCTCAAACCTACGGACAGGATCACCTCAGCATTTT.

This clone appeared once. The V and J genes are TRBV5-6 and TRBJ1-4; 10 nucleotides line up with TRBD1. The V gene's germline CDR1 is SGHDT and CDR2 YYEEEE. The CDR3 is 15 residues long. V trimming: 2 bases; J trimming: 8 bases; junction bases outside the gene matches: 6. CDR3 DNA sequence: TGTGCCAGCAGCTTACCGGGACAGGGGAGGGAAAAACTGTTTTTT. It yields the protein CASSLPGQGREKLFF.

CDR3 bases: TGCGCCAGCAGCCGAAGCACCGCGGACAGCTCTAGTGGAAAACTGTTTTTT. Translation: CASSRSTADSSSGKLFF. This rearrangement joins TRBV4-1 to TRBJ1-4, with a tentative D call TRBD1 (6 bases). Germline CDR1 and CDR2: MGHRA and YSYEKL. This CDR3 has 17 residues. Between the trimmed V and J ends, which lost 4 bases and 10 bases, there was a span of 25 bases.

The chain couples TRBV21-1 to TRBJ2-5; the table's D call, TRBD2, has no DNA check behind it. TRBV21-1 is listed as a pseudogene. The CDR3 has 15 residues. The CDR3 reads CASSLTRGRKETQYF. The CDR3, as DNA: TGTGCCAGCAGCCTGACGCGGGGGCGCAAAGAGACCCAGTACTTC.

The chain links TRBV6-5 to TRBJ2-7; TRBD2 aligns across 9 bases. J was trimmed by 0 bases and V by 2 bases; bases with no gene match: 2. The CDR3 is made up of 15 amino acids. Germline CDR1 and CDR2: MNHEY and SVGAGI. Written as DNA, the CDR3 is TGTGCCAGCAGTTACGGAGCGGGGGGCTCCTACGAGCAGTACTTC. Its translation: CASSYGAGGSYEQYF.

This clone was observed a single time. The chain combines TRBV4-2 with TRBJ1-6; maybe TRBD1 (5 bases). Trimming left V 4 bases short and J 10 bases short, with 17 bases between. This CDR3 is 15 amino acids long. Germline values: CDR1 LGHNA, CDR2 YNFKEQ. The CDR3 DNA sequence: TGTGCCAGCAGCCCGGTGGGGGGAGCGGAATCACCCCTCCACTTT. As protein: CASSPVGGAESPLHF.

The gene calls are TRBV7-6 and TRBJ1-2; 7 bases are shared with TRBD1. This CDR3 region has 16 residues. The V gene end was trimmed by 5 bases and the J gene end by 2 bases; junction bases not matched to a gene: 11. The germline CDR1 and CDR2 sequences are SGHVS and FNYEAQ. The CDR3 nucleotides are TGTGCCAGCAGCGGGGGTAACGGGACAGAAAACTATGGCTACACCTTC. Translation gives CASSGGNGTENYGYTF.

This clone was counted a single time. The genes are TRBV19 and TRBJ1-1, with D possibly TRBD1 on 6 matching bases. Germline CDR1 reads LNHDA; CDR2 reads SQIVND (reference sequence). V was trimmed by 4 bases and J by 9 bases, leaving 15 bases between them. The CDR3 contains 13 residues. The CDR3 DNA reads TGTGCCAGTAGTAAGGCGGACAGAGGGAAAGCTTTCTTT. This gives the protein CASSKADRGKAFF. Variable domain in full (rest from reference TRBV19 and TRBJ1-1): DGGITQSPKYLFRKEGQNVTLSCEQNLNHDAMYWYRQDPGQGLRLIYYSQIVNDFQKGDIAEGYSVSREKKESFPLTVTSAQKNPTAFYLCASSKADRGKAFFGQGTRLTVV.

This CDR3 reads CASSLGRGKGQPQHF. The CDR3 DNA reads TGTGCCAGCAGCTTGGGGCGAGGGAAAGGTCAGCCCCAGCATTTT. The gene calls are TRBV5-6 and TRBJ1-5; D gene unclear. V was pared by 0 bases and J by 6 bases, with 13 bases between. The CDR3 is 15 amino acids. Germline V lookup: CDR1 SGHDT, CDR2 YYEEEE.

The CDR3 is CASSERKRLPGQEGTDTQYF. The DNA for the CDR3 is TGTGCCAGCAGTGAAAGGAAAAGACTCCCGGGACAGGAAGGCACAGATACGCAGTATTTT. The genes are TRBV6-1 and TRBJ2-3; TRBD1 matches 8 bases. Per the germline V gene, CDR1 is MNHNS and CDR2 is SASEGT. Unmatched junction bases numbered 17, after V lost 2 bases and J lost 1 base. This CDR3 contains 20 residues.

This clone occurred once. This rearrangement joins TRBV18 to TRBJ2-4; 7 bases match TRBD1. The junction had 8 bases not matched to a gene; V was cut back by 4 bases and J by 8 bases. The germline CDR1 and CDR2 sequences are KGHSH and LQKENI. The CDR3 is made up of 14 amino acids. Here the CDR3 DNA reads TGTGCCAGCTCACGCCGACACAGGGGTGACATTCAGTACTTC. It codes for CASSRRHRGDIQYF.

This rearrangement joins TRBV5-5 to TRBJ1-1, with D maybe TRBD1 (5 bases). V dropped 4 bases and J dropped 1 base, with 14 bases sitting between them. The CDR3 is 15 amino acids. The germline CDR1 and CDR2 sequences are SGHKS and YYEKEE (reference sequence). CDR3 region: CASSNSQGPNTEAFF. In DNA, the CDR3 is TGTGCCAGCAGCAACTCTCAGGGACCGAACACTGAAGCTTTCTTT.

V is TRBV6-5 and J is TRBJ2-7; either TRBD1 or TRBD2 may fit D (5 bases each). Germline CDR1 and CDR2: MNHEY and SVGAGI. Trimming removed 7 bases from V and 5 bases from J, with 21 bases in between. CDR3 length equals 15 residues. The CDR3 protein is CASNWDREPRDEQYF. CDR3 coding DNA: TGTGCCAGCAACTGGGACCGGGAACCGAGGGACGAGCAGTACTTC.

CDR3 amino acids: CASSPGPSYEQYF. The CDR3, as DNA: TGTGCCAGCAGCCCCGGGCCCTCCTACGAGCAGTACTTC. The chain carries TRBV7-3 and TRBJ2-7; D is undetermined. The CDR3 spans 13 residues. CDR1 and CDR2 from the germline V gene are SGHTA and FQGTGA. Deletions cut 5 bases from V and 0 bases from J, with 8 bases between.

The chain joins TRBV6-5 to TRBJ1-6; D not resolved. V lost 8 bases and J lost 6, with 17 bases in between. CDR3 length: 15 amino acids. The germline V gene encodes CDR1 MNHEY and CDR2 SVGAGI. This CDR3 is CASLSGRGSNSPLHF. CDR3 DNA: TGTGCCAGCCTCAGTGGGCGGGGAAGTAATTCACCCCTCCACTTT.

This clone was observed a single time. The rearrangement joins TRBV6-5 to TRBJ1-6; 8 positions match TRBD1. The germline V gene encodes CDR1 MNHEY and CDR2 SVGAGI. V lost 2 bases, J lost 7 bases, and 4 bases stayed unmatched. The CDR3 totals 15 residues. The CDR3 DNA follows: TGTGCCAGCAGTTACCGACAGGGGAGAAATTCACCCCTCCACTTT. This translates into CASSYRQGRNSPLHF.

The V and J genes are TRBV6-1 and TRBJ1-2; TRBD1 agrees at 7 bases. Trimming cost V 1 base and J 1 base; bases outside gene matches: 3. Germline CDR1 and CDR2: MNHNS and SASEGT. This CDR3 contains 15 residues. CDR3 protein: CASSEVNRGNYGYTF. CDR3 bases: TGTGCCAGCAGTGAAGTTAACAGGGGTAACTATGGCTACACCTTC.

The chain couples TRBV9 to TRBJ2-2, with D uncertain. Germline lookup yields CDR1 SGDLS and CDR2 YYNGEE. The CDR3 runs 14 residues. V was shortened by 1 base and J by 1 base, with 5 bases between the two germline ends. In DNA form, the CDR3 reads TGTGCCAGCAGCGTACTGGGGAACACCGGGGAGCTGTTTTTT. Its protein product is CASSVLGNTGELFF. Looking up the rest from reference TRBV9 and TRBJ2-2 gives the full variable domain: DSGVTQTPKHLITATGQRVTLRCSPRSGDLSVYWYQQSLDQGLQFLIQYYNGEERAKGNILERFSAQQFPDLHSELNLSSLELGDSALYFCASSVLGNTGELFFGEGSRLTVL.

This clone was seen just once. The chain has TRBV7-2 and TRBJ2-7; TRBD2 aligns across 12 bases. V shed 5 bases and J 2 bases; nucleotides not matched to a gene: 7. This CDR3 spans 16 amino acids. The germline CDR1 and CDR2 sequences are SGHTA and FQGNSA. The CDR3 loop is CASSPSGGASTYEQYF. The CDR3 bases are TGTGCCAGCAGCCCTAGCGGGGGGGCCTCGACCTACGAGCAGTACTTC.

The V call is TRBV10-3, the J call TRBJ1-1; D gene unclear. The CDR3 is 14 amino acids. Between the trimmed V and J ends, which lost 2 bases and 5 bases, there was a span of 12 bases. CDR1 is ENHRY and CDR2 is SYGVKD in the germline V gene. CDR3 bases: TGTGCCATCAGTGAGAGGGAGGGAGGGACTGAAGCTTTCTTT. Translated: CAISEREGGTEAFF.

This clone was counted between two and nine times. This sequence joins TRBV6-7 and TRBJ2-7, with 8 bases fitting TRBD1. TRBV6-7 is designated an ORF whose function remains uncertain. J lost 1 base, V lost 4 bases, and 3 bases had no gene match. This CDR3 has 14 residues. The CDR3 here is CASSSGDRSYEQYF. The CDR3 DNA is TGTGCCAGCAGTTCTGGGGACAGGTCCTACGAGCAGTACTTC.

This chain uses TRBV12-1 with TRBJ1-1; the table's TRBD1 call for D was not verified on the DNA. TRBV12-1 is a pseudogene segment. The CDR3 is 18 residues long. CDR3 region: CASSFIDRVLFMNTEAFF. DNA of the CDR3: TGTGCCAGCAGCTTTATCGACAGGGTGCTTTTCATGAACACTGAAGCTTTCTTT.